The entry below gives a single TCR beta chain sequence along with its context. The table lists this clone with a count of one. Its binding antigen is unknown. Per-base qualities were not stored, and no clone one base away is much larger. The sample carries other DNA sequences with the same CDR3. Using the deep immunoSEQ assay, TCR CDR3 regions were amplified from genomic DNA by multiplex PCR. For each cell subset, the extracted genomic DNA was distributed evenly across all wells of several immunoSEQ 96-well plates, and each plate served as one replicate. Each replicate PCR for sorted subsets received approximately 200 ng genomic DNA, equal to roughly 30,000 T cell genomes. Purified libraries were measured with a Qubit 3.0 fluorometer, size-checked on a Bioanalyzer 2100, and measured again with the KAPA Library Quantification kit. Every immunoSEQ 96-well plate was sequenced on a dedicated single-read 150-cycle Illumina NextSeq 550 flow cell. Per the original workflow: Because the immunoSEQ output held only junctional sequences and lacked quality scores, the filtering could not match the filtering applied to full-length reads. To assign V/J genes and CDR3, sequences were annotated using PyIR, a Python wrapper for IgBLAST v1.9, with IMGT germline references. Reads were removed for weak V/J assignments (E-value above 1e-6), missing CDR3, stop codons, out-of-frame junctions, or ambiguous translated residues. V3J clonotypes were defined as sequences sharing an identical inferred V gene, J gene, and CDR3 amino acid sequence. Percentage overlap between repertoires was calculated by dividing the number of shared unique clonotypes by the size of the smaller repertoire. Three approaches were used to assess repertoire richness: RTK rarefaction, the Chao1 estimator, and Recon v2.1 estimates of unobserved clonotypes. Generation probabilities for all TCRbeta clonotypes obtained by the gDNA method from a handful of donors were computed using OLGA. Not all clones reach the TCRdb copy of this immuneACCESS table, which keeps in-frame sequences only. Checked studies attribute under half of the gap to unresolved V genes and leave the rest unexplained. The V and J calls and the clone size are those of that table, but D and trimming were determined from the DNA. Present in this sample are around 2.1 million clones, approximately 96% of which were seen just once. The ten largest make up roughly 0.13% of the sample.

According to the germline V gene, CDR1 reads KGHSH and CDR2 reads LQKENI. V and J lose 0 bases and 6 bases, and a span of 4 bases separates them. From the cysteine up to the phenylalanine, the CDR3 has a length of 12 residues. The CDR3 DNA has 36 bases and is translated from base 1. This specimen comes from a study of shared clonotypes between healthy human individuals (dated by TCRdb to 2020 to 2022). Context from the whole study: A couple of women and a few men aged 18 to 49 years were included in the cohort. Different laboratories and diverse techniques were used to prepare libraries and sequence TCR repertoires, to increase sequencing depth and limit assay-specific biases. Leukapheresis yielded between about 0.9 and 9 billion PBMCs per donor. To estimate repertoire size and how much clonotypes are shared between individuals, the study performed deep sequencing of blood TCR repertoires from 4 to 6 healthy adults. For each donor, three plates each were used for CD4 naive and CD4 memory, two plates were used for CD8 naive, and one plate was used for CD8 memory. What the study reported, not specific to this receptor: About 5% of naive CD4, 3.5% of naive CD8, about 2.1% of memory CD4, and approximately 0.4% of memory CD8 clonotypes were shared across several donors. Higher generation probabilities were observed for clonotypes shared by all four sorted-subset donors than for non-shared clonotypes. Only blood was sampled, and tissue TCR repertoires likely differ from those in blood. Pairwise subsampling indicated that sequencing depth was expected to affect the degree of clonotype sharing among donors. Even with the large sequencing depth, rarefaction of the sorted-subset datasets indicated that sequencing was incomplete. Naive subsets generally had larger estimated clonotype richness than memory subsets. Because the study included only a small number of donors, the genetic and exposure-history diversity represented was limited.

The donors were healthy, HIV-negative adults who had no recently reported acute infections or vaccinations. Every donor was a Caucasian adult living in Nashville, Tennessee, USA. CD4+ T cells were enriched by magnetic negative selection; naive cells were then positively selected on CD45RA, and the negative fraction formed the memory subset. Blood was collected by leukapheresis, and PBMCs were isolated by Ficoll-Histopaque density gradient centrifugation and then cryopreserved in liquid nitrogen vapor phase. Analytical flow cytometry was used to check the purity and quantity of each magnetically sorted T cell population. Genomic DNA was isolated from every sorted fraction and measured by UV absorbance on a Nanodrop 2000c.

The source material was naive CD4+ T cells sorted from blood. According to the study, the label for this sample's cell subset or site signals: CD45RA+ positively selected. Recombination linked TRBV18 to TRBJ2-3; no confident D gene assignment can be made. The clonotype was recovered from a man between 18 and 35 years old in good health. The sequence in DNA is TGTGCCAGCTCACCACCGGTCGATACGCAGTATTTT. Its translation reads: CASSPPVDTQYF.